This TCR beta chain originates from a study of blood T cell repertoires in COVID-19. For the study at large: Both acute and convalescent COVID-19 samples were obtained from the United States, Italy and Spain.

V lost 3 bases to trimming and J lost 3 bases, with 9 bases between them. CDR1 is SEHNR, CDR2 FQNEAQ, per germline (reference sequence). The CDR3 sequence is 13 residues long. Recruitment covered some 25 US areas and drew participants whose ages spanned roughly 18 to 100 years. In the original workflow: Nucleated cell counts were estimated from reference gene primer amplification. TCRdb's table, derived via immunoSEQ multiplex PCR, lists solely in-frame clones and lacks some. That table gives V, J and clone size, and the DNA gave D and trimming. Found here are a few hundred thousand clones, 80% to 90% of them singletons; the top ten hold 3.5% to 4.5%.

This TCR was sampled from a woman in her thirties or forties with acute COVID-19. The sequencing input was PBMCs or T cells enriched from blood (not recorded which). The chain uses TRBV7-9 and TRBJ2-7; the D gene is possibly TRBD1 (5 bases). The CDR3 coding sequence is TGTGCCAGCAGCTTCGGGCAGGGCTACGAGCAGTACTTC. This codes for CASSFGQGYEQYF.